The 27 T cell receptor beta chains presented below share a single source sample, sequenced in a study of cytomegalovirus exposure and HLA in healthy donors. The PCR had 60 Vbeta and 13 Jbeta primers. Repertoires were generated with immunoSEQ multiplex PCR, while TCRdb's copy carries only in-frame clones and drops some. Of over 95,000 clones in the sample, about 80% were seen once. Sequenced input: PBMCs. These TCRs come from a man aged 40-50 years in good health and CMV-seronegative.

The chain links TRBV5-4 to TRBJ2-2, with D hard to call. From germline, CDR1 is SGHNT and CDR2 YYREEE (reference sequence). CDR3 length: 13 residues. V was trimmed by 2 bases and J by 3 bases, leaving 5 bases between them. CDR3 nucleotides: TGTGCCAGCAGCTTTCCATACACCGGGGAGCTGTTTTTT. It encodes CASSFPYTGELFF.

This clone was counted only a few times. The chain carries TRBV5-4 and TRBJ2-6; the D gene is possibly TRBD2 (6 bases). This CDR3 is 16 amino acids long. The V end was cut by 4 bases, the J end by 4 bases, with 15 bases between. CDR1 is SGHNT and CDR2 is YYREEE in the germline V gene (reference sequence). The CDR3 sequence is CASSRATGDGANVLTF. CDR3 coding DNA: TGTGCCAGCAGCCGGGCGACGGGGGACGGGGCCAACGTCCTGACTTTC.

This clone has a handful of counts. The gene calls are TRBV7-8 and TRBJ2-3, with TRBD1 identical over 8 bases. Trimming removed 8 bases from V and 6 bases from J; junction bases left unmatched: 4. The CDR3 covers 12 residues. Germline-derived CDR1 and CDR2 are SGHVS and FQNEAQ. CDR3 sequence: CASRTGLDTQYF. The DNA of the CDR3 is TGTGCCAGCCGGACAGGGTTGGATACGCAGTATTTT.

Worth noting for this clone: At one end, the junction sequence differs from germline, possibly due to a read error. The chain joins TRBV9 to TRBJ2-2; TRBD2 matches at 10 bases. This CDR3 has 16 amino acids. CDR1 is SGDLS, CDR2 YYNGEE, per germline. CDR3 residues: CTSSLTGTSAIRELFF. DNA for the CDR3: TGTACCAGCAGCTTAACCGGGACTAGCGCGATCAGGGAGCTGTTTTTT.

The V and J genes are TRBV9 and TRBJ2-3, with D tentatively TRBD2 (6 bases). The V gene's germline CDR1 is SGDLS and CDR2 YYNGEE. The CDR3 loop spans 16 amino acids. Trimming took off 4 bases at V and 6 bases at J, with 21 bases between the two ends. The CDR3 region is CASSPPLAPLTDTQYF. The CDR3 bases are TGTGCCAGCAGCCCTCCGCTAGCGCCGTTGACGGATACGCAGTATTTT. The complete variable domain, with remaining parts taken from reference TRBV9 and TRBJ2-3, reads DSGVTQTPKHLITATGQRVTLRCSPRSGDLSVYWYQQSLDQGLQFLIQYYNGEERAKGNILERFSAQQFPDLHSELNLSSLELGDSALYFCASSPPLAPLTDTQYFGPGTRLTVL.

The rearrangement links TRBV2 to TRBJ2-3; 7 bases fit TRBD2. The J segment lost 4 bases and the V segment lost 6 bases, leaving 7 bases of the junction unmatched. The CDR3 is 14 amino acids. Germline values: CDR1 SNHLY, CDR2 FYNNEI. CDR3 region: CASRSGRGADTQYF. Here the CDR3 DNA reads TGTGCCAGCAGAAGTGGGAGGGGAGCAGATACGCAGTATTTT.

V and J are TRBV27 and TRBJ2-7; TRBD1 agrees at 9 bases. The CDR3 totals 15 residues. Germline V lookup: CDR1 MNHEY, CDR2 SMNVEV (reference sequence). Losses at the gene ends were 0 bases for V and 1 base for J; bases not matched to a gene: 1. The CDR3 spells CASSLSGQGSYEQYF. CDR3 bases: TGTGCCAGCAGTTTATCGGGACAGGGATCCTACGAGCAGTACTTC.

The V call is TRBV5-8, the J call TRBJ2-3, with TRBD2 as a possible D gene (5 bases). The CDR3 spans 16 residues. Germline CDR1 is SGHTS and CDR2 is YDEGEE. Deletions cut 6 bases from V and 4 bases from J, with 21 bases between. In DNA, the CDR3 is TGTGCCAGCAACTTAGGCCGGACCCTTAGCGCAGATACGCAGTATTTT. Amino acid sequence: CASNLGRTLSADTQYF.

The chain uses TRBV6-6 and TRBJ1-1; D is ambiguous. The V end was cut by 5 bases, the J end by 4 bases, with 11 bases between. Per germline, CDR1 MNHNY and CDR2 SVGAGI (reference sequence). CDR3 size: 13 residues. The CDR3 DNA reads TGTGCCAGCAGTCTAGACCGGGGCACTGAAGCTTTCTTT. This translates into CASSLDRGTEAFF.

About this clone: The germline gene is not matched at one end of the junction; a read error may be the cause. The genes are TRBV7-9 and TRBJ2-1; maybe TRBD1 (5 bases). Germline lookup yields CDR1 SEHNR and CDR2 FQNEAQ (reference sequence). The CDR3 has 15 residues. In DNA form, the CDR3 reads TGTTCCAGCAGCCCCCAGCCAGGGTTATACAATGAGCAGTTCTTC. Residues: CSSSPQPGLYNEQFF.

The chain employs TRBV6-5 and TRBJ1-3; D gene ambiguous. The CDR3 sequence is 16 residues long. V was trimmed by 0 bases and J by 4 bases, leaving 13 bases between them. Germline V gene lookup returns CDR1 MNHEY and CDR2 SVGAGI. The CDR3 DNA sequence: TGTGCCAGCAGTTACTCGAGGAGGAGTAAGGGAAACACCATATATTTT. Protein: CASSYSRRSKGNTIYF.

This chain connects TRBV30 to TRBJ1-6; D is perhaps TRBD1 (5 bases). The CDR3 is 13 amino acids. The V end was cut by 0 bases, the J end by 10 bases, with 10 bases between. Per germline, CDR1 GTSNPN and CDR2 SVGIG (reference sequence). In nucleotides, the CDR3 is TGTGCCTGGAGTGTACAGGTTGGCTCACCCCTCCACTTT. Residues: CAWSVQVGSPLHF.

Turning to this clone: A junction end diverges from the germline sequence, so it may reflect a read error. The V call is TRBV7-9, the J call TRBJ2-1; 10 positions agree with TRBD2. This CDR3 contains 15 residues. Per the germline V gene, CDR1 is SEHNR and CDR2 is FQNEAQ (reference sequence). The CDR3 is CASSIAGGTYNEQFF. DNA for the CDR3: TGTGCCAGCAGCATAGCGGGGGGTACCTACAATGAGCAGTTCTTC.

The chain recombines TRBV30 with TRBJ2-5; a weak D match, TRBD2 (6 bases). V was trimmed by 5 bases and J by 7 bases, leaving 17 bases between them. CDR1 is GTSNPN and CDR2 is SVGIG in the germline V gene (reference sequence). The CDR3 sequence is 13 residues long. The CDR3 DNA follows: TGTGCCTGGGCCGGGACTTCACGGGGGACCCAGTACTTC. It specifies CAWAGTSRGTQYF. The variable domain in full, completed from reference TRBV30 and TRBJ2-5, reads SQTIHQWPATLVQPVGSPLSLECTVEGTSNPNLYWYRQAAGRGLQLLFYSVGIGQISSEVPQNLSASRPQDRQFILSSKKLLLSDSGFYLCAWAGTSRGTQYFGPGTRLLVL.

The chain carries TRBV9 and TRBJ2-3; the match to TRBD1 covers 7 bases. This CDR3 contains 16 residues. Germline lookup yields CDR1 SGDLS and CDR2 YYNGEE. V was pared by 4 bases and J by 5 bases, with 13 bases of the junction left unmatched. CDR3 DNA sequence: TGTGCCAGCAGCCCCAGATCAGTAGGGGGCCGAGATACGCAGTATTTT. Protein product: CASSPRSVGGRDTQYF.

This clone turned up a few times. The chain couples TRBV5-6 to TRBJ2-7; TRBD1 might be the D (6 bases). Germline assignment: CDR1 SGHDT and CDR2 YYEEEE. Trimming pared 5 bases from V and 2 bases from J, leaving 14 bases between. The CDR3 is 14 residues long. CDR3 sequence (DNA): TGTGCCAGCAGGACCGGGACACCTCCCTACGAGCAGTACTTC. It yields the protein CASRTGTPPYEQYF.

The chain is built from TRBV5-1 and TRBJ2-1; perhaps TRBD2 as D (5 bases). Germline CDR1 and CDR2: SGHRS and YFSETQ. The CDR3 has 13 residues. The V end was cut by 4 bases, the J end by 0 bases, with 5 bases between. The DNA of the CDR3 is TGCGCCAGCAGCGGGAGCTCCTACAATGAGCAGTTCTTC. Translation gives CASSGSSYNEQFF.

This chain links TRBV5-1 with TRBJ2-3; 7 bases map to TRBD2. The CDR3 loop spans 16 amino acids. Unmatched junction bases numbered 12, after V lost 4 bases and J lost 4 bases. Looked up from germline, CDR1 is SGHRS and CDR2 is YFSETQ. CDR3 region: CASSLGGGGSPDTQYF. The CDR3 coding sequence is TGCGCCAGCAGCCTTGGTGGGGGGGGTAGTCCAGATACGCAGTATTTT.

V is TRBV9 and J is TRBJ2-7, with D perhaps matching TRBD1 (5 bases). The CDR3 contains 14 residues. V was shortened by 0 bases and J by 2 bases, with 9 bases between the two germline ends. Per the germline V gene, CDR1 is SGDLS and CDR2 is YYNGEE. The CDR3 DNA follows: TGTGCCAGCAGCGTAGGGGGCGGTACCTACGAGCAGTACTTC. This gives the protein CASSVGGGTYEQYF.

The V and J genes are TRBV30 and TRBJ1-2; D gene ambiguous. The CDR3 length is 13 residues. Germline V lookup: CDR1 GTSNPN, CDR2 SVGIG (reference sequence). V was shortened by 4 bases and J by 6 bases, with 15 bases between the two germline ends. The CDR3 nucleotides are TGTGCCTGGAAGCACAAGGAGAGGAATGGCTACACCTTC. Translation: CAWKHKERNGYTF.

This chain links TRBV5-1 with TRBJ2-3; 10 nucleotides align to TRBD2. CDR3 length: 15 amino acids. Unmatched junction bases numbered 4, after V lost 4 bases and J lost 2 bases. Germline V CDR1 and CDR2: SGHRS, YFSETQ. The CDR3 here is CASSLAGAVTDTQYF. Written as DNA, the CDR3 is TGCGCCAGCAGCCTAGCGGGGGCGGTCACAGATACGCAGTATTTT.

The J gene is TRBJ1-4, the V gene TRBV7-9; maybe TRBD1 (5 bases). Trimming pared 5 bases from V and 3 bases from J, leaving 10 bases between. Germline-derived CDR1 and CDR2 are SEHNR and FQNEAQ (reference sequence). There are 14 residues in the CDR3. The CDR3 reads CASSRGSANEKLFF. The CDR3 coding sequence is TGTGCCAGCAGCCGGGGGTCGGCTAATGAAAAACTGTTTTTT.

The J gene is TRBJ2-5, the V gene TRBV28; D perhaps matches TRBD1 (5 bases). V was cut by 6 bases and J by 6 bases, with 23 bases left in between. The germline V gene encodes CDR1 MDHEN and CDR2 SYDVKM. The CDR3 covers 16 residues. The CDR3: CASSRPLGPAGKTQYF. As DNA, the CDR3 is TGTGCCAGCAGCCGACCCCTCGGACCGGCAGGGAAGACCCAGTACTTC.

The chain employs TRBV9 and TRBJ2-2, with a weak D call TRBD2 (5 bases). This CDR3 contains 14 residues. Germline V gene sequence: CDR1 SGDLS, CDR2 YYNGEE. The V end lost 3 bases, the J end lost 3 bases, and 9 bases lay between the germline ends. The CDR3 sequence is CASSERGYTGELFF. CDR3 bases: TGTGCCAGCAGCGAACGGGGATACACCGGGGAGCTGTTTTTT.

The J gene is TRBJ1-2, the V gene TRBV5-6; D might be TRBD1 (5 bases). The CDR3 sequence is 14 residues long. Looked up from germline, CDR1 is SGHDT and CDR2 is YYEEEE. Trimming pared 2 bases from V and 4 bases from J, leaving 12 bases between. The CDR3 sequence is CASSFPRTTYGYTF. CDR3 coding DNA: TGTGCCAGCAGCTTTCCTAGGACAACCTATGGCTACACCTTC. Filled out from reference TRBV5-6 and TRBJ1-2, the complete variable domain reads DAGVTQSPTHLIKTRGQQVTLRCSPKSGHDTVSWYQQALGQGPQFIFQYYEEEERQRGNFPDRFSGHQFPNYSSELNVNALLLGDSALYLCASSFPRTTYGYTFGSGTRLTVV.

The V and J genes are TRBV7-2 and TRBJ1-3; D is unresolved. This CDR3 contains 13 residues. With 10 bases removed from V and 4 bases from J, the gap between germline ends came to 14 bases. Germline CDR1 reads SGHTA; CDR2 reads FQGNSA. CDR3 in DNA: TGTGCCACCGCGAGCGGGGAAGGAAACACCATATATTTT. Amino acids: CATASGEGNTIYF.

This clone has more than one count but fewer than ten. The chain uses TRBV28 and TRBJ1-2; TRBD1 matches 12 bases. V shed 2 bases and J 8 bases; nucleotides not matched to a gene: 12. This CDR3 is 17 amino acids long. The germline CDR1 and CDR2 sequences are MDHEN and SYDVKM. CDR3 amino acids: CASSLGGGTGGYGGYTF. The DNA for the CDR3 is TGTGCCAGCAGTTTAGGTGGGGGGACAGGGGGCTATGGCGGCTACACCTTC.